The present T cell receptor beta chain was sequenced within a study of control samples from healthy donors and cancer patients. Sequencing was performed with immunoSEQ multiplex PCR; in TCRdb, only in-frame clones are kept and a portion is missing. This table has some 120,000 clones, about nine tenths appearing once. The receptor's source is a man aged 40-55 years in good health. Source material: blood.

CDR3 coding DNA: TGTGCCAGCAGCTTACGACAGGGGATGGTGGGGGAGCTGTTTTTT. Protein: CASSLRQGMVGELFF. The chain is built from TRBV7-2 and TRBJ2-2; TRBD1 aligns across 8 bases. CDR3 length: 15 amino acids. Germline loops: CDR1 SGHTA, CDR2 FQGNSA. The J segment lost 8 bases and the V segment lost 2 bases, leaving 7 bases of the junction unmatched.